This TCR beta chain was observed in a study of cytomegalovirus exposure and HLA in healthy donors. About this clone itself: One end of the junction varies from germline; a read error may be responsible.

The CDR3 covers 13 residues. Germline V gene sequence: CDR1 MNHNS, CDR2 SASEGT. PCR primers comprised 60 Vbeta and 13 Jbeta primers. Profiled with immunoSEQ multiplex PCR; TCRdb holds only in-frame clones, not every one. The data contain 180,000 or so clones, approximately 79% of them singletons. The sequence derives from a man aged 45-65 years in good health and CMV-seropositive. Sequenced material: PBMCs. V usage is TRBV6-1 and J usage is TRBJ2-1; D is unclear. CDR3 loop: CASSEVVYNGQFF. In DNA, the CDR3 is TGTGCCAGCAGTGAGGTTGTTTACAATGGGCAGTTCTTC.